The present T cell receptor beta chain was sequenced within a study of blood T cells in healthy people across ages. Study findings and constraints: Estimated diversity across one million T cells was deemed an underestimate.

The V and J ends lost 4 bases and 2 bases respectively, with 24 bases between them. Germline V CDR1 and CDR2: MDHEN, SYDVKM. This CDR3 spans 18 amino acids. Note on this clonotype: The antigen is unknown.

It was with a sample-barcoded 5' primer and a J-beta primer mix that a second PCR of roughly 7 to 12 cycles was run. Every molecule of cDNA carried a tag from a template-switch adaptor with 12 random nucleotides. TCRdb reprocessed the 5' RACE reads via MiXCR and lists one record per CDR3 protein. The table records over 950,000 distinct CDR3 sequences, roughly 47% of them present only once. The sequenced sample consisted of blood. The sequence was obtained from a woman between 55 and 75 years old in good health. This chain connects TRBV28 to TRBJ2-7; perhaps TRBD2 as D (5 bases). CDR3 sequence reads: CASSSTTSQRLRPYEQYF. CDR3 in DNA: TGTGCCAGCAGTTCCACGACAAGCCAGCGGTTAAGACCCTACGAGCAGTACTTC. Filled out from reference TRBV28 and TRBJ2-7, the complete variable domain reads DVKVTQSSRYLVKRTGEKVFLECVQDMDHENMFWYRQDPGLGLRLIYFSYDVKMKEKGDIPEGYSVSREKKERFSLILESASTNQTSMYLCASSSTTSQRLRPYEQYFGPGTRLTVT.